The T cell receptor (beta chain) described here comes from a study of blood T cell repertoires in COVID-19. Study overall: Samples taken during acute and convalescent COVID-19 were collected in the United States, Italy and Spain. In each case, the material was cDNA or gDNA derived from T cells, B-cell-depleted T cells, or PBMCs.

Per the authors' pipeline: Reference gene primer amplification gave estimated nucleated cell counts. Method: immunoSEQ multiplex PCR; TCRdb's copy keeps in-frame clones and lacks some. The D gene and trimming were derived from the DNA, and the V and J assignments and clone size from that table. The profile shows about 440,000 clones, about 89% of them singletons. CDR3 size: 15 residues. CDR1 and CDR2 from the germline V gene are SGHNT and YENEEA. V gave up 1 base and J gave up 2 bases; unmatched junction bases: 2. This clonotype originated in a woman between 25 and 40 years old with acute or convalescent COVID-19. This chain uses TRBV11-3 with TRBJ2-3; 8 positions match TRBD1. The sample comprised peripheral blood. The CDR3: CASSLGTGFTDTQYF. CDR3 bases: TGTGCCAGCAGCTTAGGGACAGGGTTCACAGATACGCAGTATTTT. The entire variable domain, with the rest obtained from reference TRBV11-3 and TRBJ2-3, is as follows: EAGVVQSPRYKIIEKKQPVAFWCNPISGHNTLYWYLQNLGQGPELLIRYENEEAVDDSQLPKDRFSAERLKGVDSTLKIQPAELGDSAVYLCASSLGTGFTDTQYFGPGTRLTVL.